The 10 T cell receptor beta chains listed next were all sequenced from one sample in a study of T cell repertoires in cytomegalovirus infection. TCRdb re-called the reads through MiXCR, storing one row per CDR3 protein. This table has around 180,000 distinct CDR3 sequences, 25% to 30% appearing once. The sequenced material came from PBMCs. These receptors all come from a human donor in good health (CMV status not recorded). Some clones in this sample may be carry-over from other donors' samples.

CDR3 nucleotide sequence: TGTGCCAGCAGCTTAAAGGGGCAGGGGCTAGGTTCACCCCTCCACTTT. It encodes CASSLKGQGLGSPLHF. The chain combines TRBV7-8 with TRBJ1-6; perhaps TRBD1 as D (6 bases). Trimming took 2 bases from V and 9 from J, leaving 17 bases between them. The CDR3 consists of 16 residues. The germline V gene has CDR1 SGHVS and CDR2 FQNEAQ. Drawing the rest from reference TRBV7-8 and TRBJ1-6, the complete variable domain is GAGVSQSPRYKVAKRGQDVALRCDPISGHVSLFWYQQALGQGPEFLTYFQNEAQLDKSGLPSDRFFAERPEGSVSTLKIQRTQQEDSAVYLCASSLKGQGLGSPLHFGNGTRLTVT.

The V gene is TRBV4-1, the J gene TRBJ2-1; 14 bases line up with TRBD2. V lost 5 bases to trimming and J lost 8 bases; unmatched junction nucleotides: 8. In germline, CDR1 is MGHRA, CDR2 YSYEKL. This CDR3 is built from 16 residues. CDR3 loop: CASSSPGLAGAYEQFF. The CDR3, as DNA: TGCGCCAGCAGCTCACCGGGACTAGCGGGAGCTTATGAGCAGTTCTTC.

A few counts support this clonotype. The J gene is TRBJ2-5, the V gene TRBV11-2; 7 bases are a match to TRBD1. Germline V CDR1 and CDR2: SGHAT, FQNNGV. This CDR3 spans 16 amino acids. V trimming: 3 bases; J trimming: 3 bases; junction bases outside the gene matches: 10. This CDR3 reads CASSLDIGTEKETQYF. CDR3 nucleotides: TGTGCCAGCAGCTTGGATATAGGGACAGAGAAAGAGACCCAGTACTTC.

The chain couples TRBV20-1 to TRBJ2-3; D possibly uses TRBD1 or TRBD2 (7 bases each). This CDR3 spans 16 amino acids. Germline loops: CDR1 DFQATT, CDR2 SNEGSKA (reference sequence). Trimming pared 4 bases from V and 2 bases from J, leaving 19 bases between. The CDR3 sequence is CSATWGGGTFTDTQYF. As DNA, the CDR3 is TGCAGTGCTACCTGGGGAGGGGGCACCTTCACAGATACGCAGTATTTT.

This clonotype was picked up a small number of times. The J gene is TRBJ2-5, the V gene TRBV20-1; D might be TRBD1 (6 bases). Germline V gives CDR1 DFQATT, CDR2 SNEGSKA (reference sequence). The length of the CDR3 is 14 residues. V lost 3 bases, J lost 4 bases, and 15 bases lay in between. The CDR3 loop reads CSASRTGFGETQYF. Written as DNA, the CDR3 is TGCAGTGCTAGCCGAACAGGGTTTGGAGAGACCCAGTACTTC.

This clonotype showed up just a few times. V usage is TRBV7-2 and J usage is TRBJ1-2; TRBD1 matches at 7 bases. J was trimmed by 4 bases and V by 3 bases; bases with no gene match: 2. Looked up from germline, CDR1 is SGHTA and CDR2 is FQGNSA. This CDR3 region has 13 residues. The CDR3 spells CASSFGTAYGYTF. DNA for the CDR3: TGTGCCAGCAGCTTCGGGACAGCCTATGGCTACACCTTC.

The genes are TRBV20-1 and TRBJ2-7; D is possibly TRBD1 or TRBD2 (5 bases each). V was shortened by 3 bases and J by 6 bases, with 12 bases between the two germline ends. CDR1 and CDR2 (germline): DFQATT, SNEGSKA (reference sequence). This CDR3 spans 12 amino acids. The CDR3 protein is CSASGGPIEQYF. The CDR3 bases are TGCAGTGCTAGTGGGGGACCGATCGAGCAGTACTTC.

J is TRBJ1-1 and V is TRBV29-1; TRBD1 might be the D (6 bases). V dropped 6 bases and J dropped 5 bases, with 13 bases sitting between them. Germline V gives CDR1 SQVTM, CDR2 ANQGSEA. This CDR3 is built from 12 residues. CDR3 DNA sequence: TGCAGCGTCAATCAGGGGAGGACTGAAGCTTTCTTT. Translation: CSVNQGRTEAFF.

The V call is TRBV7-8, the J call TRBJ2-7, with 8 bases aligning to TRBD2. This CDR3 comprises 14 residues. Germline-derived CDR1 and CDR2 are SGHVS and FQNEAQ. V shed 4 bases and J 3 bases; nucleotides not matched to a gene: 5. The CDR3 coding sequence is TGTGCCAGCAGCTCCCGGACTAGCAACTACGAGCAGTACTTC. Its protein product is CASSSRTSNYEQYF.

There are a few counts of this clonotype. V usage is TRBV14 and J usage is TRBJ1-2; D remains unclear. This CDR3 contains 13 residues. Trimming shortened V by 1 base and J by 6 bases, and 9 bases separated the two germline ends. Germline values: CDR1 SGHDN, CDR2 FVKESK. For the CDR3, the DNA is TGTGCCAGCAGCCAAGCGAGACATCATGGCTACACCTTC. Its translation is CASSQARHHGYTF.